A selection of T cell receptor beta chains follows, all from one sample in a study of a mutant IDH1 vaccine in newly diagnosed glioma. The antigens these receptors bind are not known. Libraries were prepared by immunoSEQ multiplex PCR; TCRdb keeps only in-frame clonotypes and omits some of them. The table has fewer than 55,000 clones, around three fifths seen once. The sample here was peripheral blood mononuclear cells (PBMCs), taken from a glioma patient whose treatment included an IDH1 peptide vaccine. These receptors were obtained from a man between 35 and 55 years old with glioma. Some clones in this sample may be carry-over from other donors' samples. CDR3s leave out the opening cysteine and the closing phenylalanine or tryptophan.

V	CDR3
TRBV2	ASSDFGRGKGYT
TRBV18	ASSLGEGRFGAF
TRBV30	AWWTREGYGYT
TRBV5-1	ASSLAANEKLF
TRBV4-2	ASSQDRGQGLYEQY
TRBV5-1	ASSPPGSNTEAF
TRBV2	ASIPRRQSGVGEQF
TRBV7-2	ASSRLPYSTDTQY
TRBV7-2	ASSLKAHGSGSGYEQY
TRBV2	ASSQGAPEAF
TRBV7-8	ASSSTGELF
TRBV10-3	AISAGGSLGTDTQY
TRBV6-1	ASTDAYYGYT
TRBV4-1	ASSSGGGGEQY
TRBV4-1	ASSTTPVGAEAF
TRBV20-1	SVAVNTEAF
TRBV30	AWRPSSYNSPLH
TRBV19	ASGDPRGGGGTEAF
TRBV25-1	ASSEVGRVVEQY
TRBV6-5	ASSDPGNYGYT
TRBV7-9	ASSYAGAANYGYT
TRBV5-6	ASSGTGGDTIY
TRBV9	ASSRGTSSYEQY
TRBV23-1	ASASLQGAEDSPLH
TRBV7-9	ASSFLFKGDVRNTIY
TRBV6-6	ASRTGRTTDTQY
TRBV5-6	ASRFWDKGYTDTIY
TRBV27	ASSAGQGRGDEQF
TRBV29-1	SVGPGQGITEAF
TRBV30	AWSVSYIGVGGYT
TRBV19	ASSIHSGEYQPQH
TRBV11-3	ASSLGGHPDTQY
TRBV6-5	ASSYPREGGETQY
TRBV10-2	ASRLPRYNEQF
TRBV5-4	ASSLEREGYEQY
TRBV7-9	ASSLGQGGYGYT
TRBV23-1	ASSLQETQY
TRBV7-2	ASSGDRRSTDTQY
TRBV5-1	ASSFTGDDTQY
TRBV10-1	ASRRTGDTEAF
TRBV29-1	SAWDYKETQY
TRBV2	ASSDYSGGWGTTDTQY
TRBV4-1	ASSQGGIASNYGYT
TRBV2	ASLDSSGTVNEKLF
TRBV5-1	ASRGGLVIYEQF
TRBV27	ASSPRGTLTGELF
TRBV29-1	SVKDRENQPQH
TRBV5-6	ASRHKGGGEQY
TRBV18	ASSPPLLDTQY
TRBV21-1	ASNDRGGSTGELF
TRBV28	ATKTGGSGDQPQH
TRBV19	ASSPSLALGEQY
TRBV19	ASSISKGDHTGELF
TRBV7-3	ASSSGTGINEQY
TRBV2	ASSEILGQANEKLF
TRBV6-1	ASRTDLSSYEQY
TRBV11-2	ASSLGAHSPLH
TRBV19	ASSLMANTEAF